This T cell receptor (beta chain) is drawn from a study of monozygotic twins with inflammatory bowel disease. Whole-study results and caveats: No repertoire similarity difference was seen between concordant and discordant twins; power was possibly limited.

Germline V lookup: CDR1 DFQATT, CDR2 SNEGSKA (reference sequence). The CDR3 runs 16 residues. From the 5' RACE reads, TCRdb lists one entry per CDR3 protein and no DNA. The table for this sample gives some 440,000 distinct CDR3 sequences. Points on this clonotype: Antigen unknown.

Sequenced: blood. This TCR came from a human donor with ulcerative colitis or Crohn's disease, or a healthy co-twin of an affected twin (not recorded which). The J gene is TRBJ2-2, the V gene TRBV20-1; TCRdb's D gene call, TRBD1, goes unchecked for lack of DNA. The CDR3: CSARDRDWLDTGELFF.